This T cell receptor (beta chain) came from a study of T cell changes during pregnancy in multiple sclerosis. Germline V gene lookup returns CDR1 MNHNS and CDR2 SASEGT. Trimming cost V 1 base and J 3 bases; bases outside gene matches: 12. The CDR3 runs 19 residues. The method was immunoSEQ multiplex PCR; TCRdb's version includes in-frame clones alone and lacks a portion of them. The table has around 130,000 clones, less than 97% seen once. The TCR sequence derives from a female donor with multiple sclerosis, enrolled in a pregnancy study. The starting material was peripheral blood, obtained after pregnancy. The chain links TRBV6-1 to TRBJ2-2; TRBD1 agrees at 9 bases. CDR3 amino acids: CASSEEGDRGYVYTGELFF. CDR3 coding DNA: TGTGCCAGCAGTGAAGAAGGTGACAGGGGGTATGTGTACACCGGGGAGCTGTTTTTT.